This T cell receptor (beta chain) was sequenced during a study of shared clonotypes between healthy human individuals. Only in-frame clones appear in the TCRdb table, and some are missing; sequencing was by immunoSEQ multiplex PCR. This sample has around 750,000 clones; approximately 79% occur once, and the top ten carry about 1.8%. The germline gives CDR1 MNHEY, CDR2 SVGAGI. The CDR3 has 13 residues. V was shortened by 2 bases and J by 5 bases, with 7 bases between the two germline ends. The sample consisted of memory CD4+ T cells sorted from blood. Subset of the sample: CD45RA-negative fraction. The receptor was isolated from a woman in her thirties in good health. This chain joins TRBV6-5 and TRBJ1-5; no clear D. In DNA, the CDR3 is TGTGCCAGCAGTTACGAGCCGCATCAGCCCCAGCATTTT. Translated, it gives CASSYEPHQPQHF.